This T cell receptor beta chain was identified in a study of blood T cell repertoires in COVID-19 (dated by TCRdb to between 2020 and 2021). Some background on the complete study: Collaborator samples came from the United States, Italy and Spain and covered acute and convalescent phases of COVID-19. The dataset comprised deeply sampled blood TCRbeta repertoires from subjects exposed to, actively infected with, or recovered from COVID-19. Where available, HLA class I and class II types were taken from metadata supplied by the sample provider and were not determined by assay-based typing. The repertoires were made available in a free public database intended to serve as a resource for research on the immune response to SARS-CoV-2. The material from the prospective study consisted of cDNA or gDNA derived from T cells, B-cell-depleted T cells, or PBMCs. Nearly every sample came with metadata listing a de-identified subject ID, COVID-19 status, age in years and sex. The samples were drawn from two sources: the first 160 participants of the ongoing ImmuneRACE study, and fewer than 1,500 subjects contributed by 6 global collaborators.

The germline V gene gives CDR1 as KGHSH and CDR2 as LQKENI. There are 14 amino acids in the CDR3, from cysteine to phenylalanine inclusive. The CDR3 DNA has 42 bases and is translated from base 1. V is clipped by 8 bases and J by 0 bases, and the sequence between their germline boundaries is 11 bases long. TCRbeta CDR3 regions were amplified from genomic DNA using the immunoSEQ Assay, a bias-controlled multiplex PCR. The original methods were these. Nucleated cell counts per sample were estimated from amplification of reference gene primers within the assay. To quantify the absolute abundance of each unique TCRbeta CDR3 rearrangement, sequence reads were collapsed and filtered. Productive Simpson clonality was computed per sample as the square root of Simpson's diversity index over productive rearrangements. The table was pulled from immuneACCESS by TCRdb, which kept in-frame rearrangements only. Such tables lose some clones; where checked, under half of the loss comes from unresolved V genes, and the rest has no known cause. V and J calls plus clone size are reproduced from that table; the DNA served to infer D and trimming. The sample yields under 250,000 clones; 82% were counted once. Roughly 5.1% of the sample comes from the top ten.

At one collaborating source in Seattle, patients were enrolled during active infection and were followed longitudinally through the course of disease. Collaborating institutions collected whole blood in K2EDTA tubes following their own protocols. For TCRbeta analysis, collaborator samples were shipped as frozen whole blood, as isolated PBMCs, or as DNA extracted from either sample type. Overall results and qualifications from the work: Clinical and demographic metadata were provided uncurated, with the amount varying by source and participant.

A note on this clone: Its antigen target is currently unknown. Base qualities are not provided; no much larger clone lies one nucleotide away.

The sequence was obtained from a woman aged 65 to 85 with COVID-19, enrolled during active disease. The sequence is built from TRBV18 and TRBJ2-1, with a tentative D gene TRBD2 over 6 matching bases. Sequenced sample: peripheral blood. The sequenced DNA is TGTGCCAGCCTGGGACTCCTCTCCTACAATGAGCAGTTCTTC. Translated, this gives CASLGLLSYNEQFF.